Listed below are T cell receptor beta chains from one sample, sequenced in a study of cytomegalovirus exposure and HLA in healthy donors. Using immunoSEQ multiplex PCR, the repertoire was profiled, and TCRdb retains in-frame clones only, with some absent. The sample contains about 110,000 clones, 65% to 80% of which appear only once. The sequenced sample consisted of PBMCs. The receptors were sampled from a male donor in good health and CMV-seropositive. Each CDR3 is given with its conserved first and last residue. A D gene is named only where the DNA matches it firmly.

j_gene: TRBJ1-5; v_gene: TRBV7-9; d_gene: -; CDR3aa: CASSLDSNQPQNF
j_gene: TRBJ2-3; v_gene: TRBV4-3; d_gene: TRBD2; CDR3aa: CASSQLAGGADTQYF
j_gene: TRBJ1-5; v_gene: TRBV19; d_gene: -; CDR3aa: CASTQGIGNQPQHF
j_gene: TRBJ1-2; v_gene: TRBV30; d_gene: -; CDR3aa: CAWRGLGYGYTF
j_gene: TRBJ1-2; v_gene: TRBV9; d_gene: -; CDR3aa: CASNPSGSNYGYTF
j_gene: TRBJ2-7; v_gene: TRBV6-4; d_gene: TRBD2; CDR3aa: CASSASGTSGSDEQYF
j_gene: TRBJ2-6; v_gene: TRBV7-2; d_gene: TRBD1; CDR3aa: CASRPGQGSPGANVLTF
j_gene: TRBJ1-1; v_gene: TRBV1; d_gene: -; CDR3aa: CTSSRTRPGKISCEAFF
j_gene: TRBJ2-1; v_gene: TRBV29-1; d_gene: TRBD2; CDR3aa: CSVPRELAGGSYNEQFF
j_gene: TRBJ1-5; v_gene: TRBV6-6; d_gene: TRBD1; CDR3aa: CASSLQGEVQPQNF
j_gene: TRBJ1-1; v_gene: TRBV10-3; d_gene: -; CDR3aa: CAIMGQNTEAFF
j_gene: TRBJ2-1; v_gene: TRBV27; d_gene: TRBD2; CDR3aa: CASRPSGVEQFF
j_gene: TRBJ2-7; v_gene: TRBV11-3; d_gene: -; CDR3aa: CASSQDSYEQYF
j_gene: TRBJ2-5; v_gene: TRBV15; d_gene: -; CDR3aa: CATRETVEDQETQYF
j_gene: TRBJ2-1; v_gene: TRBV29-1; d_gene: -; CDR3aa: CSVERGHPYNEQFF
j_gene: TRBJ1-4; v_gene: TRBV29-1; d_gene: -; CDR3aa: CSVEQETNEKLFF
j_gene: TRBJ1-3; v_gene: TRBV5-6; d_gene: -; CDR3aa: CASSEVADSGNTIYF
j_gene: TRBJ2-6; v_gene: TRBV11-3; d_gene: -; CDR3aa: CASSRQAGSGANVLTF
j_gene: TRBJ2-1; v_gene: TRBV19; d_gene: -; CDR3aa: CASSISRLGYNEQFF
j_gene: TRBJ1-2; v_gene: TRBV6-6; d_gene: TRBD1; CDR3aa: CASTTGGRLNYGYTF
j_gene: TRBJ1-5; v_gene: TRBV5-1; d_gene: -; CDR3aa: CASSLEGVSNQPQHF
j_gene: TRBJ2-3; v_gene: TRBV7-9; d_gene: -; CDR3aa: CADGREDGTDTQYF
j_gene: TRBJ2-1; v_gene: TRBV7-3; d_gene: -; CDR3aa: CVSSNRDASPTEQFF
j_gene: TRBJ1-5; v_gene: TRBV18; d_gene: -; CDR3aa: CASSDQGPNQPQHF
j_gene: TRBJ2-3; v_gene: TRBV4-3; d_gene: TRBD2; CDR3aa: CASSKAGGSTDTQYF
j_gene: TRBJ2-7; v_gene: TRBV4-2; d_gene: -; CDR3aa: CASSQVAGPRYEQYF